The next 3 T cell receptor beta chains were all read from a single sample in a study of cytomegalovirus exposure and HLA in healthy donors. Data came from immunoSEQ multiplex PCR; TCRdb stores just in-frame clones and leaves some out. Here the sample spans 140,000 to 150,000 clones, approximately 94% being singletons. The material sequenced was PBMCs. Source of these receptors: a young man in good health and CMV-seropositive.

The chain combines TRBV5-1 with TRBJ2-1, with 10 bases aligning to TRBD2. CDR1 is SGHRS and CDR2 is YFSETQ in the germline V gene. Trimming took 3 bases from V and 10 from J; bases not matched to a gene: 10. This CDR3 is built from 15 residues. CDR3 in DNA: TGCGCCAGCAGCTCTAATCCGGGACTAGCGCAGGAGCAGTTCTTC. It specifies CASSSNPGLAQEQFF.

In its sample, this clone was seen a few times. The chain recombines TRBV4-2 with TRBJ2-1, with D tentatively TRBD2 (5 bases). This CDR3 is 14 amino acids long. Germline CDR1 and CDR2: LGHNA and YNFKEQ. V shed 0 bases and J shed 9 bases, with 12 bases lying between them. CDR3 loop: CASSQDLTSGEQFF. Here the CDR3 DNA reads TGTGCCAGCAGCCAAGATCTTACCAGCGGTGAGCAGTTCTTC.

The V gene is TRBV28, the J gene TRBJ1-1; D not certain. The germline V and J ends were trimmed by 8 bases and 0 bases, with 10 bases remaining between them. This CDR3 region has 13 residues. The germline CDR1 and CDR2 sequences are MDHEN and SYDVKM. The CDR3 loop reads CASADYLNTEAFF. CDR3 nucleotide sequence: TGTGCCAGCGCCGACTACCTGAACACTGAAGCTTTCTTT.